The 5 T cell receptor beta chains in this list originate from one sample, sequenced in a study of OX40 agonist ivuxolimab in advanced cancers. The data were produced by immunoSEQ multiplex PCR, yet TCRdb's version contains in-frame clones alone and is incomplete. The repertoire holds 13,000 to 15,000 clones, with roughly 87% as singletons. The starting material was CD4+ or CD8+ T cells sorted from blood, obtained in a trial of the OX40 agonist ivuxolimab. These TCRs come from an adult with an advanced solid tumor such as melanoma, head and neck, liver or kidney cancer.

This chain connects TRBV12-5 to TRBJ2-1; 8 positions agree with TRBD1. Germline V lookup: CDR1 LGHNT, CDR2 FRNRAP. V was pared by 7 bases and J by 3 bases, with 8 bases of the junction left unmatched. The CDR3 is 15 residues long. The CDR3 nucleotides read TGTGCTAGTGCCCCCCCAGGGGGCATCTACAATGAGCAGTTCTTC. Its translation: CASAPPGGIYNEQFF. The full variable domain, completed using reference TRBV12-5 and TRBJ2-1, is DARVTQTPRHKVTEMGQEVTMRCQPILGHNTVFWYRQTMMQGLELLAYFRNRAPLDDSGMPKDRFSAEMPDATLATLKIQPSEPRDSAVYFCASAPPGGIYNEQFFGPGTRLTVL.

The chain links TRBV29-1 to TRBJ1-2; D gene uncertain. Germline CDR1 and CDR2: SQVTM and ANQGSEA. There are 13 residues in the CDR3. Trimming stripped 4 bases from V and 2 bases from J, with 11 bases between. CDR3 sequence reads: CSVVDYLNYGYTF. CDR3 sequence (DNA): TGCAGCGTTGTGGACTATCTCAACTATGGCTACACCTTC.

This clone was detected once. This chain uses TRBV27 with TRBJ2-1; unclear D gene. Germline lookup yields CDR1 MNHEY and CDR2 SMNVEV (reference sequence). Trimming left V 2 bases short and J 10 bases short, with 12 bases between. The length of the CDR3 is 13 residues. The DNA of the CDR3 is TGTGCCAGCAGTTTAAGTGTTGGAGCGGAGCAGTTCTTC. This translates into CASSLSVGAEQFF.

As DNA, the CDR3 is TGCGCCAGCAGCCAAGAATCCGGGACTACGAACTACGAGCAGTACTTC. The encoded protein is CASSQESGTTNYEQYF. The chain links TRBV4-3 to TRBJ2-7; 7 bases are shared with TRBD2. The CDR3 is 16 residues long. Unmatched junction bases numbered 8, after V lost 0 bases and J lost 3 bases. CDR1 and CDR2 from the germline V gene are LGHNA and YSLEER.

The sample holds one count of this clone. This chain uses TRBV30 with TRBJ2-3; D unclear. The CDR3 is 12 amino acids. The V end lost 0 bases, the J end lost 4 bases, and 5 bases lay between the germline ends. Germline CDR1 reads GTSNPN; CDR2 reads SVGIG (reference sequence). The CDR3 here is CAWSVGPDTQYF. The CDR3 region has the DNA TGTGCCTGGAGTGTCGGACCAGATACGCAGTATTTT.